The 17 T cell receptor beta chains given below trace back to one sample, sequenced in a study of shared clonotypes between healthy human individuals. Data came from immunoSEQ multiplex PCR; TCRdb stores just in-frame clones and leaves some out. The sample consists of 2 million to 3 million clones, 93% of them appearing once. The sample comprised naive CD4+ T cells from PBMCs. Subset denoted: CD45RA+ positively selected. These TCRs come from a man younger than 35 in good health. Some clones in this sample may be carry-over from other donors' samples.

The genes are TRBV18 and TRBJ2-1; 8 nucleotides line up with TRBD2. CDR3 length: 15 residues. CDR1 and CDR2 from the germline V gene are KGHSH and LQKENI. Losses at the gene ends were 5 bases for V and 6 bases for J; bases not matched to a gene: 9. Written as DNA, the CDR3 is TGTGCCAGCTCATCGAGCGGGAGTCACGGCAATGAGCAGTTCTTC. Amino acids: CASSSSGSHGNEQFF. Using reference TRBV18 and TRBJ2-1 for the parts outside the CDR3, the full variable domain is NAGVMQNPRHLVRRRGQEARLRCSPMKGHSHVYWYRQLPEEGLKFMVYLQKENIIDESGMPKERFSAEFPKEGPSILRIQQVVRGDSAAYFCASSSSGSHGNEQFFGPGTRLTVL.

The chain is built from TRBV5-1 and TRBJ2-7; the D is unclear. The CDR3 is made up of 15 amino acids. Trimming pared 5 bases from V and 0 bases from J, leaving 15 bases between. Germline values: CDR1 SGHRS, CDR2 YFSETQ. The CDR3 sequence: CASSRQEDSSYEQYF. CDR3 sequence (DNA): TGCGCCAGCAGTCGTCAGGAAGATAGCTCCTACGAGCAGTACTTC.

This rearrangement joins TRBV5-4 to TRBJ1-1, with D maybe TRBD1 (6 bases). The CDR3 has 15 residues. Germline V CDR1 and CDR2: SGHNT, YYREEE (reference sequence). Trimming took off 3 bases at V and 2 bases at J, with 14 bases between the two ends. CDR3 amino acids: CASSYTTGINTEAFF. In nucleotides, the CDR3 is TGTGCCAGCAGCTATACGACAGGAATAAACACTGAAGCTTTCTTT. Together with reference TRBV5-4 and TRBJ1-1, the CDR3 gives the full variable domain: ETGVTQSPTHLIKTRGQQVTLRCSSQSGHNTVSWYQQALGQGPQFIFQYYREEENGRGNFPPRFSGLQFPNYSSELNVNALELDDSALYLCASSYTTGINTEAFFGQGTRLTVV.

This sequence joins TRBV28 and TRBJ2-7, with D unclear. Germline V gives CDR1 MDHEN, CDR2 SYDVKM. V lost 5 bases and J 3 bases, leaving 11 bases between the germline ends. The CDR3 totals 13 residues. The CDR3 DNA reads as TGTGCCAGCAGTACCCTTTCAGGCTACGAGCAGTACTTC. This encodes CASSTLSGYEQYF. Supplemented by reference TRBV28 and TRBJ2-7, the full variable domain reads DVKVTQSSRYLVKRTGEKVFLECVQDMDHENMFWYRQDPGLGLRLIYFSYDVKMKEKGDIPEGYSVSREKKERFSLILESASTNQTSMYLCASSTLSGYEQYFGPGTRLTVT.

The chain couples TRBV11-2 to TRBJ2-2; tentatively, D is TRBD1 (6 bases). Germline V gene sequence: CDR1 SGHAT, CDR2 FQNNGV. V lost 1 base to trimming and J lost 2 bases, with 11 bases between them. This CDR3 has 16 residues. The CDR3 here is CASSLAPDRNTGELFF. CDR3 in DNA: TGTGCCAGCAGCTTAGCCCCGGACAGAAACACCGGGGAGCTGTTTTTT.

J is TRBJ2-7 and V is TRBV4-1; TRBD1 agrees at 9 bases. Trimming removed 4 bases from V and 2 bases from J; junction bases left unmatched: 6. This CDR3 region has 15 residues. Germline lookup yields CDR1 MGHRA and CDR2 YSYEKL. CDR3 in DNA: TGCGCCAGCAGCCGATCGGGACAGGGCCCCTACGAGCAGTACTTC. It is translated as CASSRSGQGPYEQYF.

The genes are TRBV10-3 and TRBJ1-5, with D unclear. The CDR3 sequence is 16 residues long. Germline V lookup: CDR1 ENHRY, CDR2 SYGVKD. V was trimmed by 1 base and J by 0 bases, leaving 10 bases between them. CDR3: CAISEYWADSNQPQHF. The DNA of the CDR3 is TGTGCCATCAGTGAGTATTGGGCAGATAGCAATCAGCCCCAGCATTTT.

The CDR3 DNA reads TGTGCCAGCAGCTTGGGTGTTTACAATGAGCAGTTCTTC. Protein: CASSLGVYNEQFF. The genes are TRBV5-4 and TRBJ2-1; D is unresolved. Germline assignment: CDR1 SGHNT and CDR2 YYREEE (reference sequence). This CDR3 contains 13 residues. V lost 0 bases to trimming and J lost 4 bases, with 5 bases between them.

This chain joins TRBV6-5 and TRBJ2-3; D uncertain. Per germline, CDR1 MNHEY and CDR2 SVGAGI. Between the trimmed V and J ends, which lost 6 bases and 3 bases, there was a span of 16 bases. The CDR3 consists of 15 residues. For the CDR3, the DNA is TGTGCCAGCAGCCAGGAGCTGGGGAAGACAGATACGCAGTATTTT. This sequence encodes CASSQELGKTDTQYF.

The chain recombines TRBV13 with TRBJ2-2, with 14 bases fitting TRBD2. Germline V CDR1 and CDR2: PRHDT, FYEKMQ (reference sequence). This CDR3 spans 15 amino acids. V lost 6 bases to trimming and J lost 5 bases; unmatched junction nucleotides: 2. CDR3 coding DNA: TGTGCCAGCAGGGGACTAGCGGGAGCAACCGGGGAGCTGTTTTTT. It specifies CASRGLAGATGELFF.

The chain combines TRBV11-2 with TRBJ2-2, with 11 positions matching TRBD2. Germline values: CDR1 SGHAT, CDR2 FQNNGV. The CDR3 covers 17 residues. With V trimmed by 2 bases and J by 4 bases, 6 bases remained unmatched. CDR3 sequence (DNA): TGTGCCAGCAGCTTACGGATAGCGGGAGGGCCCACCGGGGAGCTGTTTTTT. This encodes CASSLRIAGGPTGELFF.

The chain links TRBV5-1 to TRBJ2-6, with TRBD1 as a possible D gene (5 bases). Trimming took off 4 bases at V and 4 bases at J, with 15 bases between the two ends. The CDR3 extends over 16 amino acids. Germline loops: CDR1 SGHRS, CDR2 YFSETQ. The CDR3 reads CASSRSQGSGANVLTF. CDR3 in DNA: TGCGCCAGCAGCCGGAGTCAGGGTTCCGGGGCCAACGTCCTGACTTTC.

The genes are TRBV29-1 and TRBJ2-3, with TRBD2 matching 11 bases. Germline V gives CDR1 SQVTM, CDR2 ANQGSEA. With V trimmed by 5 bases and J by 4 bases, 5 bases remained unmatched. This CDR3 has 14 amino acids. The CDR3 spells CSVKTSGKPDTQYF. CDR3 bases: TGCAGCGTTAAGACTAGCGGGAAGCCAGATACGCAGTATTTT.

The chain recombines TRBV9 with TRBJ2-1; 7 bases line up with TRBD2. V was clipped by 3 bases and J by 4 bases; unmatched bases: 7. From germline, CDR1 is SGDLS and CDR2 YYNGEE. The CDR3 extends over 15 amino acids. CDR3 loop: CASSAGGGPYNEQFF. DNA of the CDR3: TGTGCCAGCAGCGCCGGGGGAGGGCCGTACAATGAGCAGTTCTTC.

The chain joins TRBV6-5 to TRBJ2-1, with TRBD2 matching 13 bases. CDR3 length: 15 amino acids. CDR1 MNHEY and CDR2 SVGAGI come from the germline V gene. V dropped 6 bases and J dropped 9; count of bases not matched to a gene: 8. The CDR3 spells CASRSGLAGALEQFF. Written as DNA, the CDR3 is TGTGCCAGCAGATCCGGACTAGCGGGAGCCCTTGAGCAGTTCTTC.

This chain's CDR3 is CATSENRGLTQYF. DNA of the CDR3: TGTGCCACCAGCGAAAATCGGGGACTTACGCAGTATTTT. The rearrangement links TRBV15 to TRBJ2-3; the D gene is possibly TRBD2 (6 bases). V lost 5 bases and J 8 bases, leaving 14 bases between the germline ends. Germline-derived CDR1 and CDR2 are LNHNV and YYDKDF (reference sequence). CDR3 length equals 13 residues.

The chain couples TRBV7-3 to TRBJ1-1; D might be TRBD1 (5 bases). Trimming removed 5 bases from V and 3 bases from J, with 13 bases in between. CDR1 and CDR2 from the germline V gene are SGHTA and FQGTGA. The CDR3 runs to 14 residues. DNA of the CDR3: TGTGCCAGCAGCCAGCAGGGTACGCACACTGAAGCTTTCTTT. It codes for CASSQQGTHTEAFF.